This T cell receptor beta chain was sequenced during a study of blood T cell repertoires in COVID-19. This CDR3 comprises 15 residues. Germline trimming cut 4 bases from V and 3 bases from J; bases unmatched to any gene: 8. CDR1 and CDR2 from the germline V gene are LGHNA and YNFKEQ. Some clones are missing from TCRdb's copy, which holds only in-frame ones; the method was immunoSEQ multiplex PCR. The table lists over 65,000 clones, 90% of them singletons. The sequence derives from a human donor in a cohort sampled during active COVID-19. V gene TRBV4-2 combines with J gene TRBJ2-5; TRBD2 agrees at 7 bases. Sequenced input: peripheral blood. The CDR3 loop reads CASSPRSGREETQYF. Here the CDR3 DNA reads TGTGCCAGCAGCCCCCGTAGCGGGCGGGAAGAGACCCAGTACTTC.